This T cell receptor beta chain derives from a study of blood T cell dynamics during melanoma immunotherapy. The assay was immunoSEQ multiplex PCR, and TCRdb's table has in-frame clones only and misses some. In the table there are 15,000 to 20,000 clones, roughly four fifths of which are singletons. Germline CDR1 reads SGHNT; CDR2 reads YENEEA. The V end was cut by 2 bases, the J end by 5 bases, with 10 bases between. The CDR3 covers 13 residues. This sample's time point: pre-treatment baseline. Overall study results and limits: Whether repertoire-driving clones were melanoma-specific could not be determined.

In the case of this clone: What it recognizes is unknown.

The chain links TRBV11-3 to TRBJ2-7, with a weak D call TRBD1 (5 bases). The source of this sequence is a human donor with melanoma. Source: blood, taken from a patient treated with checkpoint blockade. The CDR3 DNA is TGTGCCAGCAGCTTACCAGGGCAGCACGAGCAGTACTTC. Its translation: CASSLPGQHEQYF.